The next 27 T cell receptor beta chains were all read from a single sample in a study of cytomegalovirus exposure and HLA in healthy donors. Researchers ran the PCR with 60 Vbeta and 13 Jbeta primers. The table came from immunoSEQ multiplex PCR; TCRdb's copy has only in-frame clones and leaves some out. The repertoire includes under 150,000 clones, approximately 80% of them detected once, and approximately 0.9% sits in the top ten. Sequenced material: PBMCs. The receptors stem from a woman between 55 and 75 years old in good health and CMV-seronegative.

This chain joins TRBV7-9 and TRBJ1-2, with a weak D call TRBD1 (5 bases). Germline CDR1 is SEHNR and CDR2 is FQNEAQ (reference sequence). CDR3 size: 15 residues. Trimming pared 5 bases from V and 7 bases from J, leaving 20 bases between. CDR3 region: CASSRAPEGDSGYTF. In DNA form, the CDR3 reads TGTGCCAGCAGCCGAGCCCCCGAAGGGGACTCTGGCTACACCTTC. Complete variable domain (other parts from reference TRBV7-9 and TRBJ1-2): DTGVSQNPRHKITKRGQNVTFRCDPISEHNRLYWYRQTLGQGPEFLTYFQNEAQLEKSRLLSDRFSAERPKGSFSTLEIQRTEQGDSAMYLCASSRAPEGDSGYTFGSGTRLTVV.

The chain uses TRBV28 and TRBJ2-7; D is unresolved. Trimming took 2 bases from V and 3 from J, leaving 11 bases between them. Germline V gene data show CDR1 as MDHEN and CDR2 as SYDVKM. This CDR3 region has 14 residues. This CDR3 is CASSLGSEDYEQYF. CDR3 nucleotide sequence: TGTGCCAGCAGTTTAGGATCTGAGGACTACGAGCAGTACTTC.

This chain links TRBV10-1 with TRBJ1-6, with D possibly matching TRBD1 (6 bases). The V and J ends lost 3 bases and 10 bases respectively, with 13 bases between them. Per the germline V gene, CDR1 is WNHNN and CDR2 is SYGVQD (reference sequence). The length of the CDR3 is 14 residues. Here the CDR3 reads CASSEGGSRSPLHF. The CDR3 nucleotides are TGCGCCAGCAGTGAAGGGGGTTCGAGATCACCCCTCCACTTT.

V and J are TRBV28 and TRBJ1-2; 7 bases map to TRBD1. Looked up from germline, CDR1 is MDHEN and CDR2 is SYDVKM. V shed 6 bases and J 1 base; nucleotides not matched to a gene: 5. This CDR3 has 14 amino acids. CDR3 residues: CASRTGQRNYGYTF. The CDR3 DNA sequence: TGTGCCAGCAGAACGGGACAGCGTAACTATGGCTACACCTTC.

This clone was seen more than once but under ten times. This chain uses TRBV18 with TRBJ1-2; no firm D call. Germline loops: CDR1 KGHSH, CDR2 LQKENI. This CDR3 is built from 15 residues. Trimming cost V 8 bases and J 5 bases, with 21 bases left between them. The CDR3 coding sequence is TGTGCCAGCAGCGTGGCGCGGCATGACCTTTATGGCTACACCTTC. This codes for CASSVARHDLYGYTF.

This chain connects TRBV6-5 to TRBJ1-5; D is possibly TRBD1 (6 bases). The CDR3 sequence is 15 residues long. Between the trimmed V and J ends, which lost 5 bases and 4 bases, there was a span of 15 bases. CDR1 is MNHEY, CDR2 SVGAGI, per germline. CDR3 loop: CASSPNRGNNQPQHF. The CDR3 coding sequence is TGTGCCAGCAGTCCGAATAGGGGGAATAATCAGCCCCAGCATTTT.

J is TRBJ2-1 and V is TRBV27; TRBD2 aligns across 10 bases. The germline CDR1 and CDR2 sequences are MNHEY and SMNVEV (reference sequence). The ends lost 4 bases at V and 0 bases at J; junction bases unmatched: 6. The length of the CDR3 is 17 residues. The CDR3 DNA follows: TGTGCCAGCAGTTCGATACTAGCGGGATTCTCCTACAATGAGCAGTTCTTC. It specifies CASSSILAGFSYNEQFF.

The chain has TRBV5-1 and TRBJ2-3; no clear D. CDR3 length: 14 residues. V was cut by 4 bases and J by 3 bases, with 12 bases left in between. Germline lookup yields CDR1 SGHRS and CDR2 YFSETQ. DNA for the CDR3: TGCGCCAGCAGCGACCCCCCTAGAACAGATACGCAGTATTTT. Its protein product is CASSDPPRTDTQYF.

This chain connects TRBV9 to TRBJ2-5, with TRBD1 matching 8 bases. CDR3 length equals 15 residues. Germline V gene data show CDR1 as SGDLS and CDR2 as YYNGEE. V gave up 0 bases and J gave up 3 bases; unmatched junction bases: 4. This CDR3 reads CASSVVGTGEETQYF. CDR3 DNA: TGTGCCAGCAGCGTAGTTGGGACAGGAGAAGAGACCCAGTACTTC.

This chain uses TRBV19 with TRBJ2-5; 8 positions match TRBD2. Trimming took 4 bases from V and 6 from J; bases not matched to a gene: 4. CDR3 length: 13 residues. Germline CDR1 and CDR2: LNHDA and SQIVND (reference sequence). For the CDR3, the DNA is TGTGCCAGTAGTAAGGGACTAGGGAAGACCCAGTACTTC. Translating gives CASSKGLGKTQYF.

The rearrangement uses TRBV18 and TRBJ2-5; TRBD1 agrees at 8 bases. V trimming: 3 bases; J trimming: 5 bases; junction bases outside the gene matches: 14. Per the germline V gene, CDR1 is KGHSH and CDR2 is LQKENI. The CDR3 has 17 amino acids. In DNA form, the CDR3 reads TGTGCCAGCTCACCGCCCGACAGGGGCAGCCCGGGGGAGACCCAGTACTTC. Protein product: CASSPPDRGSPGETQYF.

The chain carries TRBV25-1 and TRBJ2-3; 12 nucleotides align to TRBD2. This CDR3 contains 16 residues. Looked up from germline, CDR1 is MGHDK and CDR2 is SYGVNS. The V segment lost 5 bases and the J segment 2 bases; nucleotides outside the gene matches: 5. The CDR3 nucleotides read TGTGCCAGCAGTCCCAGGACTAGCGGGACCACAGATACGCAGTATTTT. Its translation: CASSPRTSGTTDTQYF. The full variable domain, completed using reference TRBV25-1 and TRBJ2-3, is EADIYQTPRYLVIGTGKKITLECSQTMGHDKMYWYQQDPGMELHLIHYSYGVNSTEKGDLSSESTVSRIRTEHFPLTLESARPSHTSQYLCASSPRTSGTTDTQYFGPGTRLTVL.

This clone has just a few counts. V and J are TRBV6-1 and TRBJ2-7, with D tentatively TRBD2 (7 bases). Trimming shortened V by 5 bases and J by 1 base, and 12 bases separated the two germline ends. The V gene's germline CDR1 is MNHNS and CDR2 SASEGT. The CDR3 extends over 14 amino acids. CDR3 residues: CASSTGRGSYEQYF. For the CDR3, the DNA is TGTGCCAGCAGTACAGGGAGGGGGTCCTACGAGCAGTACTTC.

The chain couples TRBV5-1 to TRBJ2-5; 7 bases are a match to TRBD2. Judging by the DNA end, TRBJ2-7 fits better; the J call may be wrong. Germline V gene data show CDR1 as SGHRS and CDR2 as YFSETQ. The CDR3 is 14 amino acids. In DNA, the CDR3 is TGCGCCAGCAGGTGGTACCGCGGGAGCCCCGAGCAGTACTTC. Amino acids: CASRWYRGSPEQYF.

The chain has TRBV27 and TRBJ2-7; D is perhaps TRBD1 (6 bases). CDR1 and CDR2 (germline): MNHEY, SMNVEV (reference sequence). The CDR3 is made up of 16 amino acids. Trimming pared 2 bases from V and 3 bases from J, leaving 17 bases between. Here the CDR3 DNA reads TGTGCCAGCAGTTTAGCCATGGGGACCAGGGGCTACGAGCAGTACTTC. This sequence encodes CASSLAMGTRGYEQYF.

V gene TRBV5-6 combines with J gene TRBJ2-2; 14 positions agree with TRBD2. V dropped 4 bases and J dropped 6; count of bases not matched to a gene: 2. The CDR3 has 15 residues. Germline V gene lookup returns CDR1 SGHDT and CDR2 YYEEEE. The CDR3 region is CASSGLAGGAGELFF. In DNA, the CDR3 is TGTGCCAGCAGCGGACTAGCGGGGGGCGCCGGGGAGCTGTTTTTT. The variable domain in full, with the rest retrieved from reference TRBV5-6 and TRBJ2-2, is DAGVTQSPTHLIKTRGQQVTLRCSPKSGHDTVSWYQQALGQGPQFIFQYYEEEERQRGNFPDRFSGHQFPNYSSELNVNALLLGDSALYLCASSGLAGGAGELFFGEGSRLTVL.

The J gene is TRBJ1-2, the V gene TRBV14; D is undetermined. The length of the CDR3 is 14 residues. Germline V gene data show CDR1 as SGHDN and CDR2 as FVKESK. Between the trimmed V and J ends, which lost 0 bases and 8 bases, there was a span of 13 bases. The CDR3, as DNA: TGTGCCAGCAGCCAAGACAGTGGAGTTGGGGGCTACACCTTC. Protein sequence: CASSQDSGVGGYTF.

V usage is TRBV6-5 and J usage is TRBJ2-3; 10 bases are shared with TRBD2. CDR1 is MNHEY and CDR2 is SVGAGI in the germline V gene. The length of the CDR3 is 16 residues. V gave up 4 bases and J gave up 8 bases; unmatched junction bases: 12. CDR3 nucleotide sequence: TGTGCCAGCAGTTTCCAGTTTAGCGGGGGGCCGGTTACGCAGTATTTT. It specifies CASSFQFSGGPVTQYF.

The V and J genes are TRBV4-2 and TRBJ2-1, with TRBD1 matching 9 bases. Germline CDR1 LGHNA, CDR2 YNFKEQ. J lost 5 bases, V lost 6 bases, and 11 bases had no gene match. The CDR3 is 16 residues long. The CDR3: CASRTWVGTGNNEQFF. The CDR3 DNA reads TGTGCCAGCAGAACCTGGGTGGGGACAGGGAACAATGAGCAGTTCTTC.

CDR3 bases: TGTGCCAGCAGCAGAGACCCCGGGACTAGCGGAAGCTACGAGCAGTACTTC. Translation: CASSRDPGTSGSYEQYF. The V and J genes are TRBV9 and TRBJ2-7; the match to TRBD2 covers 11 bases. CDR3 length equals 17 residues. V shed 4 bases and J 3 bases; nucleotides not matched to a gene: 12. Germline V gene data show CDR1 as SGDLS and CDR2 as YYNGEE.

The chain links TRBV7-9 to TRBJ2-3; TRBD1 matches at 9 bases. The length of the CDR3 is 18 residues. In germline, CDR1 is SEHNR, CDR2 FQNEAQ (reference sequence). Unmatched junction bases numbered 14, after V lost 4 bases and J lost 3 bases. Here the CDR3 reads CASSSIKLDRGGTDTQYF. The DNA for the CDR3 is TGTGCCAGCAGCTCCATCAAATTAGACAGGGGGGGTACAGATACGCAGTATTTT.

The chain is built from TRBV19 and TRBJ2-2; D perhaps matches TRBD1 (6 bases). The CDR3 is made up of 13 amino acids. The V and J ends lost 10 bases and 4 bases respectively, with 13 bases between them. Germline V lookup: CDR1 LNHDA, CDR2 SQIVND (reference sequence). Written as DNA, the CDR3 is TGTGCCACCGCGCTAGGGGGCACCGGGGAGCTGTTTTTT. It is translated as CATALGGTGELFF.

The chain has TRBV5-1 and TRBJ2-5, with 10 bases that match TRBD2. The CDR3 has 17 amino acids. V lost 4 bases and J lost 5; bases outside the gene matches: 14. Germline loops: CDR1 SGHRS, CDR2 YFSETQ. CDR3 sequence reads: CASSRTAGGPWGETQYF. DNA of the CDR3: TGCGCCAGCAGCAGGACAGCGGGGGGGCCATGGGGCGAGACCCAGTACTTC.

This clone was found a few times. V gene TRBV5-1 combines with J gene TRBJ2-5; 10 nucleotides align to TRBD2. Trimming removed 0 bases from V and 9 bases from J; junction bases left unmatched: 11. CDR3 length: 16 residues. Germline CDR1 reads SGHRS; CDR2 reads YFSETQ. The CDR3 reads CASSLGSSGGEVAQYF. The CDR3 bases are TGCGCCAGCAGCTTGGGTTCTAGCGGGGGAGAAGTGGCCCAGTACTTC.

This clone was detected only a few times. J is TRBJ2-1 and V is TRBV29-1; TRBD2 matches 12 bases. Unmatched junction bases numbered 5, after V lost 3 bases and J lost 5 bases. Germline V gene sequence: CDR1 SQVTM, CDR2 ANQGSEA. The CDR3 has 15 residues. DNA of the CDR3: TGCAGCGTTGAGAGGCTAGCGGGAGGGGACAATGAGCAGTTCTTC. This encodes CSVERLAGGDNEQFF.

The CDR3 region has the DNA TGTGCCAGCAGTTCCCCTCGGGGCGGGGGCGCCTACAATGAGCAGTTCTTC. Amino acid sequence: CASSSPRGGGAYNEQFF. V usage is TRBV28 and J usage is TRBJ2-1, with D possibly being TRBD2 (7 bases). Germline V gene data show CDR1 as MDHEN and CDR2 as SYDVKM. The CDR3 extends over 17 amino acids. The V end was cut by 4 bases, the J end by 2 bases, with 18 bases between.

The rearrangement links TRBV7-8 to TRBJ2-7; 7 nucleotides line up with TRBD2. CDR3 length equals 15 residues. The junction had 10 bases not matched to a gene; V was cut back by 4 bases and J by 4 bases. Germline V gene data show CDR1 as SGHVS and CDR2 as FQNEAQ. The chain's CDR3 is CASSSPMGGGYEQYF. The CDR3 nucleotides read TGTGCCAGCAGCTCCCCTATGGGGGGGGGTTACGAGCAGTACTTC.